The 6 T cell receptor beta chains listed next were all sequenced from one sample in a study of STAT5B mutations in CD4+ large granular lymphocyte leukemia (dated by TCRdb to 2021 to 2024). The method behind the library was the immunoSEQ multiplex PCR assay. TCRdb obtained this table from immuneACCESS and retained in-frame rearrangements with V and J assigned. These tables miss some clones; where compared with another copy, unresolved V genes account for less than half of the shortfall, and the remainder is unexplained. The table for this sample lists around 23,000 clones; about four fifths of them were counted only once. The ten biggest clones cover 0.4% to 0.45% of the sample. Sequencing was performed on CD4+ T cells from blood buffy coats. These receptor sequences come from a human donor in good health.

The gene calls are TRBV18 and TRBJ2-7, with 9 nucleotides matching TRBD1. The V gene's germline CDR1 is KGHSH and CDR2 LQKENI. The CDR3 contains 14 residues. Losses at the gene ends were 2 bases for V and 5 bases for J; bases not matched to a gene: 4. As DNA, the CDR3 is TGTGCCAGCTCACCAGCGGGACAGGGCCACGAGCAGTACTTC. It is translated as CASSPAGQGHEQYF. Based on the CDR3 plus reference TRBV18 and TRBJ2-7, the full variable domain is NAGVMQNPRHLVRRRGQEARLRCSPMKGHSHVYWYRQLPEEGLKFMVYLQKENIIDESGMPKERFSAEFPKEGPSILRIQQVVRGDSAAYFCASSPAGQGHEQYFGPGTRLTVT.

This clone was detected once. V gene TRBV5-1 combines with J gene TRBJ2-5; 8 bases agree with TRBD1. The end of the DNA fits TRBJ2-7 better, so the J call may be wrong. Looked up from germline, CDR1 is SGHRS and CDR2 is YFSETQ. This CDR3 comprises 15 residues. The CDR3 is CASSAYPGQAYEQYF. CDR3 in DNA: TGCGCCAGCAGCGCTTATCCGGGACAGGCATACGAGCAGTACTTC.

This sequence joins TRBV5-6 and TRBJ2-3, with 7 bases lining up with TRBD2. CDR1 and CDR2 from the germline V gene are SGHDT and YYEEEE. J was trimmed by 2 bases and V by 2 bases; bases with no gene match: 5. This CDR3 is 15 amino acids long. CDR3 amino acids: CASSLRAGLTDTQYF. The CDR3 coding sequence is TGTGCCAGCAGCTTAAGAGCGGGACTCACAGATACGCAGTATTTT. The full variable domain, rest sourced from reference TRBV5-6 and TRBJ2-3, is DAGVTQSPTHLIKTRGQQVTLRCSPKSGHDTVSWYQQALGQGPQFIFQYYEEEERQRGNFPDRFSGHQFPNYSSELNVNALLLGDSALYLCASSLRAGLTDTQYFGPGTRLTVL.

The CDR3 reads CASRYSTGNNEKLFF. The CDR3 DNA reads as TGTGCCAGCAGATATTCTACAGGGAACAACGAAAAACTGTTTTTT. The rearrangement links TRBV6-5 to TRBJ1-4; TRBD1 might be the D (6 bases). This CDR3 is built from 15 residues. CDR1 is MNHEY and CDR2 is SVGAGI in the germline V gene. V dropped 6 bases and J dropped 8 bases, with 19 bases sitting between them.

CDR3 coding DNA: TGCAGCGTTGAAGATACGGCAGTTCCTGAAGCTTTCTTT. Protein product: CSVEDTAVPEAFF. This chain links TRBV29-1 with TRBJ1-1, with D uncertain. Trimming left V 0 bases short and J 6 bases short, with 11 bases between. There are 13 residues in the CDR3. Germline CDR1 reads SQVTM; CDR2 reads ANQGSEA.

V is TRBV23-1 and J is TRBJ2-7; 7 bases are shared with TRBD1. TRBV23-1 is flagged as an ORF with uncertain function. The CDR3 sequence is 17 residues long. The ends lost 1 base at V and 5 bases at J; junction bases unmatched: 14. The DNA of the CDR3 is TGCGCCAGCAGTCAATTGGTATCCGAGGGGGCAGGCGACGAGCAGTACTTC. Translation gives CASSQLVSEGAGDEQYF.